One sample yielded the 10 T cell receptor beta chains listed below, sequenced in a study of T cells in localized non-small cell lung cancer (TCRdb year 2020). Library creation used the immunoSEQ multiplex PCR assay. Here the immuneACCESS table is served through TCRdb, limited to in-frame sequences with V and J called. Missing clones are a known gap in these copies; in checked studies unresolved V genes cover under half, and the rest lacks a known reason. This sample lists fewer than 3,500 clones; approximately 25% were detected once. The ten most abundant clones make up roughly 29% of the sample. Sequences were derived from lung tumor tissue, sampled before any cancer treatment. These receptors all stem from a man between 35 and 75 years old with stage I lung adenocarcinoma.

The CDR3 spells CSAWTGGNTEAFF. The CDR3 DNA sequence: TGCAGCGCCTGGACAGGGGGGAACACTGAAGCTTTCTTT. The chain couples TRBV29-1 to TRBJ1-1, with 10 bases fitting TRBD1. Germline-derived CDR1 and CDR2 are SQVTM and ANQGSEA. The V gene end was trimmed by 7 bases and the J gene end by 1 base; junction bases not matched to a gene: 3. The CDR3 runs 13 residues.

The chain has TRBV18 and TRBJ2-2, with 8 bases lining up with TRBD2. Germline CDR1 is KGHSH and CDR2 is LQKENI. Trimming at V came to 4 bases and at J to 4 bases, leaving 11 bases not matched to a gene. The CDR3 is 17 residues long. The CDR3 region has the DNA TGTGCCAGCTCACGGAGCGGGAGTGCTTTCGGCACCGGGGAGCTGTTTTTT. Protein product: CASSRSGSAFGTGELFF.

The chain carries TRBV30 and TRBJ1-1; TRBD1 is a possible D gene (5 bases). With 3 bases removed from V and 5 bases from J, the gap between germline ends came to 10 bases. Germline CDR1 GTSNPN, CDR2 SVGIG (reference sequence). The CDR3 runs 12 residues. CDR3 coding DNA: TGTGCCTGGAGCCCGGGACGGACTGAAGCTTTCTTT. It encodes CAWSPGRTEAFF.

This clone occurred a few times. This rearrangement joins TRBV6-8 to TRBJ1-3, with unresolved D. Germline CDR1 reads MNHGY; CDR2 reads SAAAGT. This CDR3 has 15 residues. V lost 2 bases and J 0 bases, leaving 8 bases between the germline ends. The CDR3 is CASSYNSYSGNTIYF. CDR3 sequence (DNA): TGTGCCAGCAGTTACAACAGTTACTCTGGAAACACCATATATTTT.

A word on this clone: Other DNA sequences in this sample translate to the same CDR3. The rearrangement joins TRBV18 to TRBJ2-6; 7 nucleotides agree with TRBD1. Per the germline V gene, CDR1 is KGHSH and CDR2 is LQKENI. J lost 0 bases, V lost 2 bases, and 4 bases had no gene match. The CDR3 consists of 17 residues. CDR3: CASSPGTANSGANVLTF. The CDR3 DNA reads TGTGCCAGCTCACCAGGGACAGCAAACTCTGGGGCCAACGTCCTGACTTTC.

The chain combines TRBV19 with TRBJ2-5; the D call may be TRBD1 or TRBD2 (6 bases each). The CDR3 sequence is 14 residues long. The germline V gene has CDR1 LNHDA and CDR2 SQIVND (reference sequence). V was pared by 6 bases and J by 5 bases, with 16 bases between. Here the CDR3 DNA reads TGTGCCAGTAGGTCCCCCGGGGGCTTGGAGACCCAGTACTTC. Translated: CASRSPGGLETQYF. Full variable domain (outside the CDR3, taken from reference TRBV19 and TRBJ2-5): DGGITQSPKYLFRKEGQNVTLSCEQNLNHDAMYWYRQDPGQGLRLIYYSQIVNDFQKGDIAEGYSVSREKKESFPLTVTSAQKNPTAFYLCASRSPGGLETQYFGPGTRLLVL.

This clone appeared a few times. V usage is TRBV19 and J usage is TRBJ2-6, with a tentative D call TRBD2 (6 bases). The CDR3 extends over 15 amino acids. V was clipped by 9 bases and J by 0 bases, with 12 bases between them. The V gene's germline CDR1 is LNHDA and CDR2 SQIVND (reference sequence). The CDR3 loop reads CASGSEASGANVLTF. The CDR3 nucleotides are TGTGCCAGCGGGAGCGAGGCCTCTGGGGCCAACGTCCTGACTTTC.

The chain links TRBV7-2 to TRBJ1-1, with D uncertain. Germline V CDR1 and CDR2: SGHTA, FQGNSA. There are 13 residues in the CDR3. The V end was cut by 0 bases, the J end by 1 base, with 3 bases between. CDR3 loop: CASSLARNTEAFF. The CDR3 DNA reads TGTGCCAGCAGCTTAGCGAGGAACACTGAAGCTTTCTTT.

V and J are TRBV18 and TRBJ2-7; possible D gene TRBD1, 6 bases. CDR1 is KGHSH and CDR2 is LQKENI in the germline V gene. This CDR3 has 16 residues. V was trimmed by 3 bases and J by 7 bases, leaving 22 bases between them. CDR3 amino acids: CASSPPGAPYFWEQYV. CDR3 DNA: TGTGCCAGCTCACCTCCAGGGGCCCCCTATTTCTGGGAGCAGTACGTC.

This clone was recorded a few times. The read ends 1 residue early relative to the CDR3; the germline J gene fills the gap. V and J are TRBV6-1 and TRBJ1-2, with D tentatively TRBD1 (6 bases). This CDR3 has 12 residues. Germline CDR1 is MNHNS and CDR2 is SASEGT. The V end lost 1 base, the J end lost 9 bases, and 9 bases lay between the germline ends. CDR3 DNA, as far as it was read: TGTGCCAGCAGTGAAGGTGGGACAAGCTACACC. This gives the protein CASSEGGTSYT. The CDR3 reads in full as CASSEGGTSYTF.